This TCR beta chain appears in the sequencing data of a study of regulatory T cells in long-lasting Graves disease. Study results and caveats: Persistent Graves' disease cases displayed lower TCR diversity than newly diagnosed ones. Under persistent disease, TRBV28, TRBJ1-2 and TRBJ2-5 were used preferentially. Those with persistent disease had in common more public clonotypes (roughly 3,000) than new patients (roughly 1,000).

This clonotype came up a few times. Its antigen is as yet unknown. V shed 0 bases and J shed 3 bases, with 6 bases lying between them. The CDR3 spans 13 residues. In germline, CDR1 is SGHNT, CDR2 YYREEE (reference sequence). Arm-PCR of CDR3 regions and iRepertoire HTBI primers were the basis on which TCR beta libraries were built. TCRdb reprocessed the multiplex PCR reads with MiXCR, giving one entry per CDR3 protein. The sample lists about 300,000 distinct CDR3 sequences, more than 20% seen once, with around three fifths in the top ten. Stated time point: persistent/refractory GD, antithyroid drugs over 5 years with positive TRAb. PBMCs provided the RNA from which the TCR library was made.

The J gene is TRBJ2-5, the V gene TRBV5-4; TRBD1 might be the D (5 bases). The sequences come from peripheral blood mononuclear cells (PBMCs), collected when the disease was refractory, from a patient treated with antithyroid drugs. This sequence originates from a female donor with Graves disease. The CDR3 region has the DNA TGTGCCAGCAGCTTGGCACAGGAAGAGACCCAGTACTTC. Amino acid sequence: CASSLAQEETQYF.